Reported below is one TCR beta chain. Antigen: not known. This entry comes from a study of T cell responses to AZD1222 COVID-19 vaccine. This CDR3 comprises 14 residues. The V end was cut by 2 bases, the J end by 1 base, with 8 bases between. Looked up from germline, CDR1 is MNHEY and CDR2 is SVGEGT. Study observations and caveats: Donors, mostly white British, included more females; clonal diversity was possibly underestimated.

Method: immunoSEQ multiplex PCR; TCRdb's copy keeps in-frame clones and lacks some. The sample includes some 200,000 clones, roughly 92% of them seen just once. This TCR came from an adult in good health. The sequenced sample was peripheral blood, obtained on day 0 of AZD1222 vaccination. This chain joins TRBV6-2 or TRBV6-3 and TRBJ1-1; D remains unclear. Here the CDR3 reads CASSYGGENTEAFF. CDR3 in DNA: TGTGCCAGCAGTTACGGAGGTGAGAACACTGAAGCTTTCTTT.